These 23 T cell receptor beta chains came from one sample sequenced in a study of identical twins listed by TCRdb under 2016. The library was obtained by 5' RACE. Sequencer: Illumina HiSeq 2000. In TCRdb, the public reads were trimmed at Q25 with fastp and aligned with MiXCR, with productive beta chains retained. Rows are combined by CDR3 protein, so each entry shows the most common genes and DNA. Within this sample are about 570,000 distinct CDR3 sequences, with 9% to 10% of them counted one time only. Together, the top ten hold under 3.5% of the sample. A further study also used this sample, focusing on yellow fever vaccine responses in identical twins.

The sequenced sample consisted of PBMCs. Receptor source: a woman between 18 and 30 years old in good health.

This clonotype was detected many times. This chain joins TRBV29-1 and TRBJ1-1; D remains unclear. The germline CDR1 and CDR2 sequences are SQVTM and ANQGSEA. The CDR3 is 13 residues long. V shed 1 base and J shed 4 bases, with 10 bases lying between them. In DNA form, the CDR3 reads TGCAGCGTTGAAGGTTCCGGCGGCACTGAAGCTTTCTTT. Translating it yields CSVEGSGGTEAFF.

The chain recombines TRBV27 with TRBJ2-7, with D maybe TRBD2 (5 bases). The germline V and J ends were trimmed by 4 bases and 2 bases, with 18 bases remaining between them. CDR3 length equals 16 residues. Germline-derived CDR1 and CDR2 are MNHEY and SMNVEV (reference sequence). CDR3 sequence (DNA): TGTGCCAGCAGTTCCCCCCTCTGGACCGGGACCTACGAGCAGTACTTC. This encodes CASSSPLWTGTYEQYF.

The rearrangement joins TRBV6-5 to TRBJ1-1, with D possibly being TRBD1 (5 bases). There are 15 residues in the CDR3. Per the germline V gene, CDR1 is MNHEY and CDR2 is SVGAGI. The ends were cut back, 2 bases at V and 4 bases at J, with 14 bases in the middle. The CDR3: CASSYTDRGSTEAFF. In DNA, the CDR3 is TGTGCCAGCAGTTACACCGACAGAGGAAGCACTGAAGCTTTCTTT.

This clonotype has a count of ten or more. V gene TRBV12-3 or TRBV12-4 combines with J gene TRBJ2-7; D is ambiguous. V was trimmed by 0 bases and J by 3 bases, leaving 6 bases between them. The CDR3 loop spans 13 amino acids. CDR3 nucleotides: TGTGCCAGCAGTTTAGCTGACTTCTACGAGCAGTACTTC. It codes for CASSLADFYEQYF.

The chain uses TRBV9 and TRBJ2-1, with 7 bases fitting TRBD2. V dropped 1 base and J dropped 7; count of bases not matched to a gene: 11. This CDR3 is built from 16 residues. Looked up from germline, CDR1 is SGDLS and CDR2 is YYNGEE. For the CDR3, the DNA is TGTGCCAGCAGCGTATTCGGGGGAGGGGATTTGAATGAGCAGTTCTTC. Its protein is CASSVFGGGDLNEQFF.

This rearrangement joins TRBV24-1 to TRBJ2-2, with 11 bases fitting TRBD2. This CDR3 spans 19 amino acids. Germline V gene lookup returns CDR1 KGHDR and CDR2 SFDVKD. J lost 2 bases, V lost 1 base, and 8 bases had no gene match. In nucleotides, the CDR3 is TGTGCCACCAGTGATTTTGGACTAGCGGGTCCCCTAAACACCGGGGAGCTGTTTTTT. This translates into CATSDFGLAGPLNTGELFF.

The sample holds a few counts of this clonotype. The chain has TRBV12-3 or TRBV12-4 and TRBJ1-5, with D possibly TRBD1 on 6 matching bases. The CDR3 runs 14 residues. Deletions cut 7 bases from V and 4 bases from J, with 14 bases between. CDR3 sequence reads: CASTTGGANQPQHF. The CDR3 nucleotides read TGTGCCAGCACAACGGGGGGGGCAAATCAGCCCCAGCATTTT.

This clonotype was found many times. This sequence joins TRBV12-3 or TRBV12-4 and TRBJ2-7, with D perhaps TRBD1 or TRBD2 (6 bases each). CDR3 size: 13 residues. V was trimmed by 8 bases and J by 7 bases, leaving 18 bases between them. CDR3 sequence: CASSPRGPGEQYF. CDR3 nucleotide sequence: TGTGCCAGCTCCCCCCGGGGGCCGGGTGAGCAGTACTTC.

This clonotype came up a few times. CDR3 DNA sequence: TGCGCCAGCAGCGCCGGACAGGGCGGGATTTATTCACCCCTCCACTTT. Its protein is CASSAGQGGIYSPLHF. The genes are TRBV5-1 and TRBJ1-6, with 8 bases identical to TRBD1. Losses at the gene ends were 4 bases for V and 8 bases for J; bases not matched to a gene: 11. CDR1 and CDR2 from the germline V gene are SGHRS and YFSETQ. The CDR3 has 16 residues.

This clonotype appeared many times. The rearrangement uses TRBV24-1 and TRBJ2-1; no clear D gene. Germline assignment: CDR1 KGHDR and CDR2 SFDVKD. With 6 bases removed from V and 0 bases from J, the gap between germline ends came to 8 bases. The CDR3 length is 14 residues. The CDR3 is CATSPYDSYNEQFF. In DNA form, the CDR3 reads TGTGCCACCAGTCCCTACGACTCCTACAATGAGCAGTTCTTC.

This clonotype was found a few times. The chain has TRBV6-1 and TRBJ2-6, with D possibly TRBD2 on 5 matching bases. There are 15 residues in the CDR3. V lost 6 bases and J 1 base, leaving 10 bases between the germline ends. Germline CDR1 is MNHNS and CDR2 is SASEGT. The CDR3 bases are TGTGCCAGCAGAGAGGGTGGATCTGGGGCCAACGTCCTGACTTTC. Its protein product is CASREGGSGANVLTF.

This clonotype was picked up many times. The V call is TRBV29-1, the J call TRBJ2-1; D is undetermined. V was pared by 4 bases and J by 0 bases, with 10 bases between. The germline V gene has CDR1 SQVTM and CDR2 ANQGSEA. The CDR3 has 14 amino acids. CDR3 sequence reads: CSVVGQSSYNEQFF. The CDR3 region has the DNA TGCAGCGTTGTTGGGCAGAGCTCCTACAATGAGCAGTTCTTC.

The V and J genes are TRBV24-1 and TRBJ2-1; D is possibly TRBD1 (6 bases). V lost 7 bases and J 8 bases, leaving 17 bases between the germline ends. The CDR3 has 14 residues. Germline CDR1 reads KGHDR; CDR2 reads SFDVKD. CDR3 DNA sequence: TGTGCCACCAGGGACAGCCTAGGAAGCGATGAGCAGTTCTTC. Its translation is CATRDSLGSDEQFF.

The chain recombines TRBV5-1 with TRBJ2-7; 8 positions match TRBD2. The CDR3 sequence is 15 residues long. The ends lost 0 bases at V and 3 bases at J; junction bases unmatched: 5. Germline V gene lookup returns CDR1 SGHRS and CDR2 YFSETQ. The CDR3 spells CASSLALAGGYEQYF. Here the CDR3 DNA reads TGCGCCAGCAGCTTGGCCTTGGCGGGAGGCTACGAGCAGTACTTC.

This clonotype was counted between two and nine times. V usage is TRBV11-3 and J usage is TRBJ2-3; D is possibly TRBD1 (5 bases). Trimming took off 2 bases at V and 4 bases at J, with 10 bases between the two ends. Germline V gene sequence: CDR1 SGHNT, CDR2 YENEEA. The CDR3 contains 14 residues. The CDR3 coding sequence is TGTGCCAGCAGCTTATCAGGGCCCCCAGATACGCAGTATTTT. The encoded protein is CASSLSGPPDTQYF.

This clonotype was picked up many times. The CDR3 region is CASSLWGLAGLNNEQFF. In nucleotides, the CDR3 is TGTGCCAGCAGTCTCTGGGGCCTAGCGGGCCTAAACAATGAGCAGTTCTTC. The rearrangement joins TRBV28 to TRBJ2-1; TRBD2 aligns across 8 bases. Germline V gene data show CDR1 as MDHEN and CDR2 as SYDVKM. This CDR3 has 17 amino acids. V shed 5 bases and J 5 bases; nucleotides not matched to a gene: 14.

This clonotype was picked up many times. The rearrangement links TRBV15 to TRBJ1-1; 8 bases line up with TRBD1. CDR3 length equals 15 residues. Germline V gene sequence: CDR1 LNHNV, CDR2 YYDKDF (reference sequence). V gave up 2 bases and J gave up 8 bases; unmatched junction bases: 10. Written as DNA, the CDR3 is TGTGCCACCAGCAGATACACTGACAGGGGAAGGGAAGCTTTCTTT. Translating gives CATSRYTDRGREAFF.

This clonotype was seen repeatedly, ten times or more. The V call is TRBV6-4, the J call TRBJ2-3, with 10 positions matching TRBD2. The J segment lost 5 bases and the V segment lost 0 bases, leaving 2 bases of the junction unmatched. Germline V lookup: CDR1 MRHNA, CDR2 SNTAGT. CDR3 length: 15 residues. The CDR3 DNA reads TGTGCCAGCAGTGACTCGAGCGGGGGGGGAGATACGCAGTATTTT. Protein: CASSDSSGGGDTQYF.

This clonotype appeared a few times. The chain links TRBV4-3 to TRBJ2-1, with D perhaps matching TRBD2 (7 bases). CDR1 and CDR2 from the germline V gene are LGHNA and YSLEER. This CDR3 region has 16 residues. V lost 4 bases, J lost 1 base, and 14 bases lay in between. The CDR3 protein is CASSPGGGRSYNEQFF. The CDR3 DNA reads TGCGCCAGCAGCCCTGGGGGCGGGAGATCCTACAATGAGCAGTTCTTC.

This clonotype was observed a handful of times. The V call is TRBV5-1, the J call TRBJ2-7; 9 bases map to TRBD2. Trimming removed 3 bases from V and 1 base from J; junction bases left unmatched: 5. The CDR3 has 15 amino acids. Germline CDR1 is SGHRS and CDR2 is YFSETQ. The CDR3 coding sequence is TGCGCCAGCAGCTCTGGGACTAGCCCATCCTACGAGCAGTACTTC. This codes for CASSSGTSPSYEQYF.

Ten or more counts support this clonotype. The V gene is TRBV7-9, the J gene TRBJ2-5; no clear D. The CDR3 is made up of 14 amino acids. With 4 bases removed from V and 3 bases from J, the gap between germline ends came to 12 bases. Germline V CDR1 and CDR2: SEHNR, FQNEAQ (reference sequence). CDR3 bases: TGTGCCAGCAGCTGGCGACTTCTTGAAGAGACCCAGTACTTC. This encodes CASSWRLLEETQYF.

This clonotype occurred many times. The chain combines TRBV12-3 or TRBV12-4 with TRBJ1-2; maybe TRBD1 (6 bases). Trimming took 3 bases from V and 4 from J, leaving 9 bases between them. This CDR3 is built from 13 residues. CDR3 region: CASSLDSRYGYTF. The CDR3 DNA follows: TGTGCCAGCAGTTTGGACAGCCGCTATGGCTACACCTTC.

The table lists this clonotype with a few counts. The rearrangement uses TRBV3-1 and TRBJ2-2; no clear D gene. The CDR3 contains 14 residues. Trimming cost V 0 bases and J 0 bases, with 2 bases left between them. Germline values: CDR1 LGHDT, CDR2 YNNKEL (reference sequence). CDR3 in DNA: TGTGCCAGCAGCCAAGAAACGAACACCGGGGAGCTGTTTTTT. It codes for CASSQETNTGELFF.